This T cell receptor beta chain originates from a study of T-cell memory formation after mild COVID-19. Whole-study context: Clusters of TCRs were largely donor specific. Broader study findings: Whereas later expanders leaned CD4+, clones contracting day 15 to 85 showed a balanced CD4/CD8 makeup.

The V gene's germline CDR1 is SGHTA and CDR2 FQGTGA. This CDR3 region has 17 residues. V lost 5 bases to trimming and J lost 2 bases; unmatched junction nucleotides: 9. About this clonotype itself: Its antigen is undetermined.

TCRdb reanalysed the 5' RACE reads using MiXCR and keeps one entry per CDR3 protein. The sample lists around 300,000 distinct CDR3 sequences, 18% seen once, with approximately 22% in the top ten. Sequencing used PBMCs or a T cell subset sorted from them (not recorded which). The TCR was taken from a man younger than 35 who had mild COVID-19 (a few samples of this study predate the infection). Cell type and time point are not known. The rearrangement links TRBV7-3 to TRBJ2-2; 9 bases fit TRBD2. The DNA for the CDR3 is TGTGCCAGCAGCCCCTGGGCTAGCGGGGCTAACACCGGGGAGCTGTTTTTT. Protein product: CASSPWASGANTGELFF. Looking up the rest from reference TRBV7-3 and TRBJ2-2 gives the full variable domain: GAGVSQTPSNKVTEKGKYVELRCDPISGHTALYWYRQSLGQGPEFLIYFQGTGAADDSGLPNDRFFAVRPEGSVSTLKIQRTERGDSAVYLCASSPWASGANTGELFFGEGSRLTVL.